This T cell receptor (beta chain) was captured in a study of T-cell reconstitution after alpha-beta-depleted transplantation in children. Findings and caveats of the study: Certain patients had high TCRbeta diversity at day 60, and it came from recipient T cells and thymic progenitors that survived. The study reportedly traced alpha-beta T cells about two months after transplant to several hundred expanded graft clones.

Library preparation (for TCRbeta) was performed with unique molecular identifiers. MiXCR, run by TCRdb on the PCR reads, gives a single entry per CDR3 protein. The data hold around 250,000 distinct CDR3 sequences, with about a quarter observed a single time. J gave up 5 bases and V 3 bases, and 6 bases lay outside the gene matches. CDR3 length: 15 residues. This clonotype was seen many times. Its antigen is not known. The input for sequencing was PBMCs, taken before TCRalphabeta/CD19-depleted stem cell transplant. The receptor comes from a girl between 2 and 10 years old with Fanconi anemia, due to receive a stem cell transplant. The chain joins TRBV12-3 or TRBV12-4 to TRBJ2-1; 8 nucleotides line up with TRBD2. DNA for the CDR3: TGTGCCAGCAGTTTCTTGGGACTAGGCAACAATGAGCAGTTCTTC. Its translation: CASSFLGLGNNEQFF.